Following are 30 T cell receptor beta chains from one sample sequenced in a study of regulatory T cells in long-lasting Graves disease. Investigators prepared the TCR beta libraries by applying iRepertoire HTBI primers and Arm-PCR of CDR3 regions. Via MiXCR, TCRdb re-called the multiplex PCR reads, giving one row per CDR3 protein. This sample has a few hundred thousand distinct CDR3 sequences, with roughly a sixth found just once. Time point indicated: newly diagnosed GD, antithyroid drugs for less than 3 months. Researchers made the TCR library from RNA that was extracted from PBMCs. This same sample was also part of a study on T cells in Graves' hyperthyroidism and ophthalmopathy.

This sample comprised peripheral blood mononuclear cells (PBMCs), obtained at new diagnosis, from a patient treated with antithyroid drugs. All receptors derive from a man aged 35 to 55 with Graves disease.

This clonotype was seen a handful of times. This chain joins TRBV4-2 and TRBJ2-1; D possibly corresponds to TRBD2 (5 bases). V shed 2 bases and J shed 4 bases, with 12 bases lying between them. The CDR3 is 15 residues long. Germline CDR1 is LGHNA and CDR2 is YNFKEQ. The CDR3 here is CASSQSGNAYNEQFF. The CDR3 bases are TGTGCCAGCAGCCAATCGGGGAACGCTTACAATGAGCAGTTCTTC.

This clonotype came up many times. This chain links TRBV2 with TRBJ2-7, with D unclear. V gave up 6 bases and J gave up 7 bases, with 13 bases separating them. Germline-derived CDR1 and CDR2 are SNHLY and FYNNEI. The CDR3 length is 12 residues. Here the CDR3 reads CASRPDPAEQYF. The CDR3 DNA sequence: TGTGCCAGCAGGCCCGACCCCGCAGAGCAGTACTTC.

The sample holds many counts of this clonotype. V is TRBV30 and J is TRBJ2-7, with 7 bases identical to TRBD1. The ends lost 4 bases at V and 3 bases at J; junction bases unmatched: 9. Germline V CDR1 and CDR2: GTSNPN, SVGIG (reference sequence). This CDR3 is built from 14 residues. The CDR3: CAWTIQGLDYEQYF. CDR3 coding DNA: TGTGCCTGGACAATACAGGGGCTTGACTACGAGCAGTACTTC.

This clonotype was counted at least ten times. The chain joins TRBV6-2 or TRBV6-3 to TRBJ2-4, with D possibly TRBD1 on 5 matching bases. The V and J ends lost 6 bases and 7 bases respectively, with 10 bases between them. Germline loops: CDR1 MNHEY, CDR2 SVGEGT. The CDR3 loop spans 12 amino acids. The DNA for the CDR3 is TGTGCCAGCAGGAACAGGTTTAACATTCAGTACTTC. This gives the protein CASRNRFNIQYF.

This clonotype was detected only a few times. This sequence joins TRBV6-1 and TRBJ1-5; a weak D match, TRBD1 (5 bases). V was shortened by 10 bases and J by 2 bases, with 12 bases between the two germline ends. The CDR3 is 13 amino acids. Germline assignment: CDR1 MNHNS and CDR2 SASEGT. The CDR3 DNA sequence: TGTGCCACCTCCGACAGTCGCAATCAGCCCCAGCATTTT. This encodes CATSDSRNQPQHF.

This clonotype showed up just a few times. The rearrangement links TRBV20-1 to TRBJ2-7; 9 bases match TRBD1. The germline gives CDR1 DFQATT, CDR2 SNEGSKA (reference sequence). Trimming removed 4 bases from V and 6 bases from J; junction bases left unmatched: 13. This CDR3 is 15 amino acids long. The CDR3 region has the DNA TGCAGTGCTAAGACCTGGGACAGGGAGGTGGGCGAGCAGTACTTC. This encodes CSAKTWDREVGEQYF.

This clonotype was counted a few times. V gene TRBV14 combines with J gene TRBJ2-3; D is perhaps TRBD1 (5 bases). With 8 bases removed from V and 2 bases from J, the gap between germline ends came to 14 bases. This CDR3 region has 14 residues. The germline V gene has CDR1 SGHDN and CDR2 FVKESK. CDR3 nucleotide sequence: TGTGCCAGCGCTATAGGGGATCACACAGATACGCAGTATTTT. Its protein is CASAIGDHTDTQYF.

This clonotype was seen a handful of times. This rearrangement joins TRBV3-1 to TRBJ2-1, with TRBD2 matching 11 bases. CDR3 length equals 16 residues. Germline V gives CDR1 LGHDT, CDR2 YNNKEL (reference sequence). V lost 4 bases to trimming and J lost 10 bases; unmatched junction nucleotides: 12. The CDR3 loop is CASSRSLAGVIWEQFF. CDR3 bases: TGTGCCAGCAGCCGCTCACTAGCGGGGGTTATTTGGGAGCAGTTCTTC.

This clonotype came up many times. This chain links TRBV5-1 with TRBJ1-2, with D possibly matching TRBD1 (6 bases). Per germline, CDR1 SGHRS and CDR2 YFSETQ. Between the trimmed V and J ends, which lost 0 bases and 6 bases, there was a span of 12 bases. The CDR3 is made up of 14 amino acids. DNA for the CDR3: TGCGCCAGCAGCTTGGCCCAGGGGCTTGATGGCTACACCTTC. Its translation: CASSLAQGLDGYTF.

The genes are TRBV5-1 and TRBJ1-3; D remains ambiguous. The CDR3 covers 16 residues. The germline CDR1 and CDR2 sequences are SGHRS and YFSETQ. Trimming removed 0 bases at V and 3 bases at J, with 13 bases between. DNA of the CDR3: TGCGCCAGCAGCTTGGTGTGGCCGGAGGGTGGAAACACCATATATTTT. It codes for CASSLVWPEGGNTIYF.

This clonotype was counted many times. The chain recombines TRBV6-1 with TRBJ1-4, with a tentative D call TRBD1 (6 bases). The germline V gene has CDR1 MNHNS and CDR2 SASEGT. This CDR3 contains 15 residues. Trimming left V 8 bases short and J 7 bases short, with 20 bases between. CDR3 protein: CASYPKGVAIEKLFF. DNA for the CDR3: TGTGCCAGCTATCCGAAGGGGGTGGCAATTGAAAAACTGTTTTTT.

The table lists this clonotype with a few counts. The chain is built from TRBV2 and TRBJ1-3; D not resolved. The CDR3 loop spans 14 amino acids. CDR1 SNHLY and CDR2 FYNNEI come from the germline V gene. The ends were cut back, 9 bases at V and 0 bases at J, with 12 bases in the middle. This chain's CDR3 is CARKWTGSGNTIYF. The CDR3 DNA follows: TGTGCCAGGAAATGGACGGGCTCTGGAAACACCATATATTTT. The variable domain in full, completed from reference TRBV2 and TRBJ1-3, reads EPEVTQTPSHQVTQMGQEVILRCVPISNHLYFYWYRQILGQKVEFLVSFYNNEISEKSEIFDDQFSVERPDGSNFTLKIRSTKLEDSAMYFCARKWTGSGNTIYFGEGSWLTVV.

This clonotype was observed at least ten times. The chain uses TRBV5-5 and TRBJ2-3; 11 bases align to TRBD2. The germline CDR1 and CDR2 sequences are SGHKS and YYEKEE (reference sequence). J was trimmed by 0 bases and V by 3 bases; bases with no gene match: 3. This CDR3 contains 16 residues. CDR3 DNA: TGTGCCAGCAGCTCCCGGACTAGCGGGAGCACAGATACGCAGTATTTT. Protein: CASSSRTSGSTDTQYF.

Ten or more counts support this clonotype. J is TRBJ2-3 and V is TRBV20-1, with 9 nucleotides matching TRBD2. Looked up from germline, CDR1 is DFQATT and CDR2 is SNEGSKA (reference sequence). The length of the CDR3 is 13 residues. Trimming cost V 4 bases and J 5 bases; bases outside gene matches: 4. CDR3 bases: TGCAGTGCTATGGGGCGGGGGGGAGATACGCAGTATTTT. Translation: CSAMGRGGDTQYF.

The V gene is TRBV6-1, the J gene TRBJ1-1, with a possible D match to TRBD1 (5 bases). The V gene lost 6 bases and the J gene lost 4 bases, with 15 bases spanning the gap. This CDR3 is 14 amino acids long. Germline V gene data show CDR1 as MNHNS and CDR2 as SASEGT. The CDR3 region is CASSQGRAITEAFF. In DNA form, the CDR3 reads TGTGCCAGCAGCCAGGGCAGGGCGATCACTGAAGCTTTCTTT.

The V call is TRBV7-9, the J call TRBJ2-3; the D gene could be TRBD1 or TRBD2 (6 bases each). Trimming took off 8 bases at V and 0 bases at J, with 9 bases between the two ends. The CDR3 is 13 residues long. Germline CDR1 and CDR2: SEHNR and FQNEAQ (reference sequence). The CDR3 spells CASGGPSTDTQYF. The CDR3 DNA is TGTGCCAGCGGGGGGCCTAGCACAGATACGCAGTATTTT.

This chain links TRBV3-1 with TRBJ1-1; TRBD1 might be the D (5 bases). V was cut by 4 bases and J by 5 bases, with 17 bases left in between. Germline lookup yields CDR1 LGHDT and CDR2 YNNKEL (reference sequence). This CDR3 has 15 residues. CDR3 protein: CASSRRGSSGTEAFF. In DNA form, the CDR3 reads TGTGCCAGCAGCCGCCGGGGGTCCTCGGGAACTGAAGCTTTCTTT.

This clonotype was recorded at least ten times. This rearrangement joins TRBV28 to TRBJ1-4; TRBD1 might be the D (5 bases). Germline V gene sequence: CDR1 MDHEN, CDR2 SYDVKM. The CDR3 consists of 17 residues. Trimming removed 4 bases from V and 0 bases from J, with 15 bases in between. CDR3 nucleotide sequence: TGTGCCAGCAGTTCCCTCGGGACGGCTGCAACTAATGAAAAACTGTTTTTT. Its protein product is CASSSLGTAATNEKLFF.

The table lists this clonotype with a few counts. The chain is built from TRBV19 and TRBJ2-7, with D possibly being TRBD1 (5 bases). Germline loops: CDR1 LNHDA, CDR2 SQIVND (reference sequence). Between the trimmed V and J ends, which lost 8 bases and 2 bases, there was a span of 7 bases. The CDR3 is 11 amino acids. This chain's CDR3 is CASPRAYEQYF. The CDR3 DNA sequence: TGTGCCAGTCCCAGGGCCTACGAGCAGTACTTC.

This clonotype was seen ten or more times. The chain has TRBV20-1 and TRBJ2-5; TRBD2 agrees at 11 bases. Germline V CDR1 and CDR2: DFQATT, SNEGSKA (reference sequence). Losses at the gene ends were 6 bases for V and 5 bases for J; bases not matched to a gene: 11. The CDR3 has 15 amino acids. CDR3 DNA sequence: TGCAGTGCCCCTAATAGCGGGGGGGCCAGGGAGACCCAGTACTTC. The encoded protein is CSAPNSGGARETQYF.

The rearrangement joins TRBV2 to TRBJ1-1; D unresolved. CDR3 length equals 13 residues. V lost 6 bases to trimming and J lost 5 bases, with 13 bases between them. Germline V gene data show CDR1 as SNHLY and CDR2 as FYNNEI. Written as DNA, the CDR3 is TGTGCCAGCAGAGGATGGGGAAGGACTGAAGCTTTCTTT. Protein product: CASRGWGRTEAFF.

At least ten counts were recorded for this clonotype. The rearrangement joins TRBV5-4 to TRBJ2-2; 8 nucleotides agree with TRBD1. Germline lookup yields CDR1 SGHNT and CDR2 YYREEE (reference sequence). The CDR3 is 15 amino acids. V gave up 0 bases and J gave up 3 bases; unmatched junction bases: 1. DNA for the CDR3: TGTGCCAGCAGCTTGGCGGACAGGGACACCGGGGAGCTGTTTTTT. Residues: CASSLADRDTGELFF. Combining the CDR3 with reference TRBV5-4 and TRBJ2-2 gives the whole variable domain ETGVTQSPTHLIKTRGQQVTLRCSSQSGHNTVSWYQQALGQGPQFIFQYYREEENGRGNFPPRFSGLQFPNYSSELNVNALELDDSALYLCASSLADRDTGELFFGEGSRLTVL.

This clonotype was detected only once. The chain links TRBV4-2 to TRBJ2-1; the D gene is possibly TRBD2 (6 bases). The V end lost 0 bases, the J end lost 8 bases, and 11 bases lay between the germline ends. The germline V gene encodes CDR1 LGHNA and CDR2 YNFKEQ. This CDR3 has 14 amino acids. CDR3 bases: TGTGCCAGCAGCCAAGAGGGCGGGGCAGATGAGCAGTTCTTC. It yields the protein CASSQEGGADEQFF.

This clonotype was recorded many times. The V and J genes are TRBV20-1 and TRBJ2-1; TRBD2 aligns across 16 bases. The germline V gene encodes CDR1 DFQATT and CDR2 SNEGSKA (reference sequence). Trimming cost V 2 bases and J 0 bases; bases outside gene matches: 10. There are 20 residues in the CDR3. The DNA for the CDR3 is TGCAGTGCTAGACTATTCCCGGGACTAGCGGGGGGGAGCTCCTACAATGAGCAGTTCTTC. Residues: CSARLFPGLAGGSSYNEQFF.

V is TRBV15 and J is TRBJ2-1; a weak D match, TRBD2 (5 bases). Germline V gives CDR1 LNHNV, CDR2 YYDKDF (reference sequence). This CDR3 contains 16 residues. V lost 0 bases, J lost 0 bases, and 9 bases lay in between. The DNA for the CDR3 is TGTGCCACCAGCAGAGATCCGCGGGTCTCCTACAATGAGCAGTTCTTC. Residues: CATSRDPRVSYNEQFF.

To note about this clonotype: A single base separates this from a much larger clone, so it may be a read error. The chain links TRBV28 to TRBJ1-4; D ambiguous. Deletions cut 4 bases from V and 15 bases from J, with 12 bases between. Germline V lookup: CDR1 MDHEN, CDR2 SYDVKM. CDR3 size: 11 residues. The chain's CDR3 is CASSSAARVFF. The CDR3 nucleotides read TGTGCCAGCAGTTCGGCAGCCCGTGTGTTTTTT.

This clonotype has a count of ten or more. The chain joins TRBV28 to TRBJ2-7; D unclear. This CDR3 has 13 amino acids. V was clipped by 3 bases and J by 7 bases, with 13 bases between them. The germline V gene encodes CDR1 MDHEN and CDR2 SYDVKM. The CDR3 loop reads CASSLPGLGEQYF. CDR3 nucleotides: TGTGCCAGCAGTTTGCCGGGCCTTGGAGAGCAGTACTTC.

This clonotype was counted a few times. This may be a read error, as it is one base from a much larger clone. The chain links TRBV12-3 or TRBV12-4 to TRBJ2-6; a possible D gene is TRBD2 (7 bases). CDR3 length: 16 residues. The CDR3 bases are TGTGCCGGCAGTTTAGGGGGGGGCTCTGGGGCCAACGTCCTGACTTTC. Protein product: CAGSLGGGSGANVLTF.

The chain combines TRBV7-3 with TRBJ1-2; D is possibly TRBD1 (5 bases). The V gene's germline CDR1 is SGHTA and CDR2 FQGTGA. V lost 5 bases to trimming and J lost 8 bases, with 15 bases between them. The CDR3 contains 13 residues. The CDR3 spells CASSPDGTGGYTF. CDR3 bases: TGTGCCAGCAGCCCGGACGGGACGGGCGGCTACACCTTC.

This clonotype was found many times. The V call is TRBV7-2, the J call TRBJ1-1; D unresolved. The CDR3 length is 17 residues. Germline loops: CDR1 SGHTA, CDR2 FQGNSA. The V end was cut by 3 bases, the J end by 1 base, with 18 bases between. Written as DNA, the CDR3 is TGTGCCAGCAGCTTGAGTTTTGGCACCTATCAGAACACTGAAGCTTTCTTT. Translated: CASSLSFGTYQNTEAFF.